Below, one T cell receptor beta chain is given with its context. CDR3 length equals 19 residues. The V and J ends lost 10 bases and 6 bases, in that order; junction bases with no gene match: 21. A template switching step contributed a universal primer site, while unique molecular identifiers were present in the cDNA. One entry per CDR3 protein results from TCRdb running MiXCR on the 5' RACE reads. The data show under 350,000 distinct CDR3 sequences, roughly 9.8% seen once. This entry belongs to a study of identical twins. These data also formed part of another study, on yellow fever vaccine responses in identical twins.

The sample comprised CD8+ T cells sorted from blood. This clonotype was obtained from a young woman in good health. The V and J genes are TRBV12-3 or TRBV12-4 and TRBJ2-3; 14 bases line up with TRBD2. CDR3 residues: CAIRQGLAGALSEVDTQYF. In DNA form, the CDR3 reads TGTGCCATCAGACAGGGACTAGCGGGGGCCCTCTCTGAGGTGGATACGCAGTATTTT.